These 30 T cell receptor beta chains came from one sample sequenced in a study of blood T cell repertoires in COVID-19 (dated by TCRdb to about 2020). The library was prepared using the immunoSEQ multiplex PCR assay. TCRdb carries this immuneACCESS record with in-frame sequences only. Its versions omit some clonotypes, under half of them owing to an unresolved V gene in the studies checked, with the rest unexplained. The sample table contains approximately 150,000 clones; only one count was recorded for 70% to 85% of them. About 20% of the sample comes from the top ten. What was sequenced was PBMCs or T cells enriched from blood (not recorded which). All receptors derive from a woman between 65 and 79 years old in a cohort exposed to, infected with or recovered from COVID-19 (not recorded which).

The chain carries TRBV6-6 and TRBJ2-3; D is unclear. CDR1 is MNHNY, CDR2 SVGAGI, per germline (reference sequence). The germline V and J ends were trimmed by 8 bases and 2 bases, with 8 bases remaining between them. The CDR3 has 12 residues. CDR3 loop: CASGHYTDTQYF. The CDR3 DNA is TGTGCCAGCGGCCACTACACAGATACGCAGTATTTT.

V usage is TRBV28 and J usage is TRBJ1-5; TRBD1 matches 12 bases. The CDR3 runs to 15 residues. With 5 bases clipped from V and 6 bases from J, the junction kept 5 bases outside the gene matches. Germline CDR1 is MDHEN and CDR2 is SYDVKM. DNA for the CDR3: TGTGCCAGCAGTCCCCGGGACAGGGGGCGTCAGCCCCAGCATTTT. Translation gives CASSPRDRGRQPQHF.

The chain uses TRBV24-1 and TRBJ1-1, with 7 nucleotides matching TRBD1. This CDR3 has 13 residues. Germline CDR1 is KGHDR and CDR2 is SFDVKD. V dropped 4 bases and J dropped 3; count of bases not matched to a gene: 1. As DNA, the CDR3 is TGTGCCACCAGTGAAACAGGGGACACTGAAGCTTTCTTT. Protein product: CATSETGDTEAFF.

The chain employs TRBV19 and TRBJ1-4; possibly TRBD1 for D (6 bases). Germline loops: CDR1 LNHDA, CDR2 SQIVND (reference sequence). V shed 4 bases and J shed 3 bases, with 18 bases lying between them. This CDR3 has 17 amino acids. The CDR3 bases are TGTGCCAGTAGTACCGGGACATCCTTGGGTGCTAATGAAAAACTGTTTTTT. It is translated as CASSTGTSLGANEKLFF.

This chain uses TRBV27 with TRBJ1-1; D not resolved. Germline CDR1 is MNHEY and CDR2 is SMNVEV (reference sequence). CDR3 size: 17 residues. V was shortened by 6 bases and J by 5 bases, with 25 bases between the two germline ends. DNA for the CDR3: TGTGCCAGCAGGATCACTGCACATGCGGCAGGCGGGACTGAAGCTTTCTTT. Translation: CASRITAHAAGGTEAFF.

In DNA, the CDR3 is TGTGCCAGCAGTGGGCGGGGCAGGTTGAACACTGAAGCTTTCTTT. Translation gives CASSGRGRLNTEAFF. The chain has TRBV25-1 and TRBJ1-1; D may be TRBD1 (5 bases). Trimming took 4 bases from V and 0 from J, leaving 12 bases between them. This CDR3 spans 15 amino acids. In germline, CDR1 is MGHDK, CDR2 SYGVNS.

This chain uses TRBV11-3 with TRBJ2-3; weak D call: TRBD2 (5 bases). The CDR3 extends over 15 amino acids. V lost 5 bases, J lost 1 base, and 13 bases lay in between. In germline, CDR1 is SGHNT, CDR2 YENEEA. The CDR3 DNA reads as TGTGCCAGCAGCAGCTCGGGGTTTCGCACAGATACGCAGTATTTT. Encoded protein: CASSSSGFRTDTQYF.

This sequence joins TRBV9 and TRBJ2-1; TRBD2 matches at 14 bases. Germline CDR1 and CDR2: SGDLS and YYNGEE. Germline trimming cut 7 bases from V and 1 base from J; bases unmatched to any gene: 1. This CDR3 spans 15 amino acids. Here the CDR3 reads CASGTSGSSYNEQFF. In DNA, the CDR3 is TGTGCCAGCGGGACTAGCGGGAGTTCCTACAATGAGCAGTTCTTC.

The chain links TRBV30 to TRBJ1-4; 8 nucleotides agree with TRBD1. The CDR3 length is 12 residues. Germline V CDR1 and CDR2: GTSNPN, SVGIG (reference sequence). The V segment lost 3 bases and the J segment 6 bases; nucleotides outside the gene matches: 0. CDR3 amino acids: CAWRDRDEKLFF. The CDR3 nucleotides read TGTGCCTGGAGGGACAGGGATGAAAAACTGTTTTTT.

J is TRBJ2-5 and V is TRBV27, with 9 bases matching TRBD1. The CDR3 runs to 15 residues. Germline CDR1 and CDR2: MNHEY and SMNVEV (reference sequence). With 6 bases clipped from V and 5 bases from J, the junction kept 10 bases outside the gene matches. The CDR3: CASSVLGGQGETQYF. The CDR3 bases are TGTGCCAGCAGCGTCCTTGGGGGACAGGGTGAGACCCAGTACTTC.

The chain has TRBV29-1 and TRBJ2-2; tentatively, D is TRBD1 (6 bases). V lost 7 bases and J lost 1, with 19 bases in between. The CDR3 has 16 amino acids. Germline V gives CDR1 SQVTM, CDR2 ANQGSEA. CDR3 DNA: TGCAGCGGCTCTAAGGGGGTATGGGGGAACACCGGGGAGCTGTTTTTT. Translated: CSGSKGVWGNTGELFF.

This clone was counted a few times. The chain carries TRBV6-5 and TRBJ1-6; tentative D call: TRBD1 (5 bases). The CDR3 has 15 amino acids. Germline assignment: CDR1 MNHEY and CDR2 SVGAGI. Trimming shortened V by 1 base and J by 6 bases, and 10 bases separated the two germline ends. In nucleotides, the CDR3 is TGTGCCAGCAGTTACTTCCAGGGTGGTAATTCACCCCTCCACTTT. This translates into CASSYFQGGNSPLHF.

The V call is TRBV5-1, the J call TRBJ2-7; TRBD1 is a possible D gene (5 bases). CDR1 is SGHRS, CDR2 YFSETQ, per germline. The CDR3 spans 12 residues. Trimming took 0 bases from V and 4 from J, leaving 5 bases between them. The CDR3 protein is CASSLGQYEQYF. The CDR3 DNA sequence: TGCGCCAGCAGCTTGGGACAGTACGAGCAGTACTTC.

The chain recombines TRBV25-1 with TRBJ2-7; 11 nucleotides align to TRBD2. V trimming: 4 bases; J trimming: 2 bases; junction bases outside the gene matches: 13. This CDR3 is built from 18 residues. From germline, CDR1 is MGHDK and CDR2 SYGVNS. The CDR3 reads CASSGSGTSGRITYEQYF. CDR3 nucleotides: TGTGCCAGCAGTGGATCCGGGACTAGCGGCAGAATAACCTACGAGCAGTACTTC.

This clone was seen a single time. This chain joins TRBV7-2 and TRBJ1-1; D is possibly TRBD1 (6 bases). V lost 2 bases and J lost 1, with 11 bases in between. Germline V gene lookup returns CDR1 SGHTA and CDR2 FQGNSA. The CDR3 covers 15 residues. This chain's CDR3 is CASSLTDRRNTEAFF. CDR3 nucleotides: TGTGCCAGCAGCTTAACCGACAGGCGGAACACTGAAGCTTTCTTT. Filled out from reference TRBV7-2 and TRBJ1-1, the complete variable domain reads GAGVSQSPSNKVTEKGKDVELRCDPISGHTALYWYRQSLGQGLEFLIYFQGNSAPDKSGLPSDRFSAERTGGSVSTLTIQRTQQEDSAVYLCASSLTDRRNTEAFFGQGTRLTVV.

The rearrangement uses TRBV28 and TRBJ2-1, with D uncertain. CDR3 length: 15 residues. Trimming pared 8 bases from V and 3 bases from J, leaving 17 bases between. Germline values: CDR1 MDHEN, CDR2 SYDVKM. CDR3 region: CASRLSRALYNEQFF. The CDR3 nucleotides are TGTGCCAGCCGCCTTTCGCGAGCACTCTACAATGAGCAGTTCTTC.

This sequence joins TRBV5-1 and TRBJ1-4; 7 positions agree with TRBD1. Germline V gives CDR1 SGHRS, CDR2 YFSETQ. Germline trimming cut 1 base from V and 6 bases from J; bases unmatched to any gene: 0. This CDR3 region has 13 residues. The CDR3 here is CASSLQGDEKLFF. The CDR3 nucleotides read TGCGCCAGCAGCTTGCAGGGGGATGAAAAACTGTTTTTT.

This chain's CDR3 is CASGGGTLYTEAFF. The CDR3 region has the DNA TGTGCCAGTGGGGGAGGCACCCTCTACACTGAAGCTTTCTTT. This chain joins TRBV6-6 and TRBJ1-1; TRBD1 might be the D (5 bases). Trimming shortened V by 9 bases and J by 3 bases, and 17 bases separated the two germline ends. This CDR3 region has 14 residues. CDR1 MNHNY and CDR2 SVGAGI come from the germline V gene (reference sequence).

The CDR3 sequence is CASSFLGLAGEQFF. The CDR3 DNA follows: TGCGCCAGCAGCTTCCTAGGACTAGCTGGTGAGCAGTTCTTC. The chain combines TRBV5-1 with TRBJ2-1, with 8 bases aligning to TRBD2. The junction had 7 bases not matched to a gene; V was cut back by 2 bases and J by 9 bases. Germline loops: CDR1 SGHRS, CDR2 YFSETQ. The CDR3 is made up of 14 amino acids.

In nucleotides, the CDR3 is TGTGCCAGTAAGGGTAGCAGGGGTTATTTCTATGGCTACACCTTC. Protein: CASKGSRGYFYGYTF. The chain combines TRBV19 with TRBJ1-2; a weak D match, TRBD1 (6 bases). CDR1 is LNHDA and CDR2 is SQIVND in the germline V gene (reference sequence). Between the trimmed V and J ends, which lost 7 bases and 4 bases, there was a span of 19 bases. The CDR3 is made up of 15 amino acids.

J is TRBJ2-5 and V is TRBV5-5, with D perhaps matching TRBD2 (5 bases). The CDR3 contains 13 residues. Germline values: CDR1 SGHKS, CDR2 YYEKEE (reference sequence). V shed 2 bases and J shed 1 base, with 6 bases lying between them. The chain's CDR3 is CASSLTSQETQYF. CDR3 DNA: TGTGCCAGCAGCTTAACTAGCCAAGAGACCCAGTACTTC.

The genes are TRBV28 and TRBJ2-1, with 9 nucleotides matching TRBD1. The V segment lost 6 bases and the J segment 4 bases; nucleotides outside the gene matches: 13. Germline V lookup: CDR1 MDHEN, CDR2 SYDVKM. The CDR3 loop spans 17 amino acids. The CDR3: CASSPGGGQGSYNEQFF. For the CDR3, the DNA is TGTGCCAGCAGCCCGGGAGGCGGACAGGGGTCTTACAATGAGCAGTTCTTC.

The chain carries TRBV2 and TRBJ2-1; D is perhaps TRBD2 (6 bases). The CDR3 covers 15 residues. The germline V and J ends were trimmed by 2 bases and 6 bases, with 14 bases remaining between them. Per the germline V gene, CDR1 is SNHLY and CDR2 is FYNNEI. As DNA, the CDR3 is TGTGCCAGCAGTGAAACGGGAGTATTGGGCAATGAGCAGTTCTTC. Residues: CASSETGVLGNEQFF.

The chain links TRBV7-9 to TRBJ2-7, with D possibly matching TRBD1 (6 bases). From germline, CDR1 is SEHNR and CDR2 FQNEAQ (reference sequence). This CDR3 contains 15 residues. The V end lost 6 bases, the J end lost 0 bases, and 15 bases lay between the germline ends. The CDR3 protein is CASRPDRLSSYEQYF. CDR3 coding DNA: TGTGCCAGCAGACCAGACAGGCTTAGCTCCTACGAGCAGTACTTC.

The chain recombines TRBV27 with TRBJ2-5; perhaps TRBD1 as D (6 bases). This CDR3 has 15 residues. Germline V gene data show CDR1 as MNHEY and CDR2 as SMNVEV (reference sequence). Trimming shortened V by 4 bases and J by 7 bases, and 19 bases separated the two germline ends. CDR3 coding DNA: TGTGCCAGCAGTTCCACACCAGGGGTTGGGGGGACCCAGTACTTC. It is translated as CASSSTPGVGGTQYF.

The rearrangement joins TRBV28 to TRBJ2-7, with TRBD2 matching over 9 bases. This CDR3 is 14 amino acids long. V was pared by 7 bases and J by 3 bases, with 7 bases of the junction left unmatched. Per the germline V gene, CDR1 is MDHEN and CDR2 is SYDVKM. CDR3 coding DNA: TGTGCCAGCAAGCTAGCGGGAATCAGCTACGAGCAGTACTTC. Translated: CASKLAGISYEQYF.

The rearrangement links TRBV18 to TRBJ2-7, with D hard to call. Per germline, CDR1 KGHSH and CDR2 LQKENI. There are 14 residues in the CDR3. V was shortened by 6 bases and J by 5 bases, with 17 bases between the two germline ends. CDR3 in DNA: TGTGCCAGCTCCACCAGTCCCAGAAGTGACGAGCAGTACTTC. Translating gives CASSTSPRSDEQYF.

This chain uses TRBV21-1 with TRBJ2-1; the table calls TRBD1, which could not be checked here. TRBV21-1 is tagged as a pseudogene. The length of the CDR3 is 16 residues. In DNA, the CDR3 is TGTGCCAGCAGCCTCCCGCGGGACAGTGGGAATAATGAGCAGTTCTTC. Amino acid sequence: CASSLPRDSGNNEQFF.

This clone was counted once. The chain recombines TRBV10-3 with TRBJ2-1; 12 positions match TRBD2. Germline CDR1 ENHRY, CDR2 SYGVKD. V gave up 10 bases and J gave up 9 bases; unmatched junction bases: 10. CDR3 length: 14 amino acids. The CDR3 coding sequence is TGTGCCACCGCCGGGACTAGCGGGTATGGTGAGCAGTTCTTC. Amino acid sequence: CATAGTSGYGEQFF.

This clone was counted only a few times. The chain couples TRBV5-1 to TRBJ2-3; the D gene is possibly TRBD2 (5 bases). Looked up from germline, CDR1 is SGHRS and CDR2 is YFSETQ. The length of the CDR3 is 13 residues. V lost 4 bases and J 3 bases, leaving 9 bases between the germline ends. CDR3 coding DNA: TGCGCCAGCAGCACCCGGGAAACAGATACGCAGTATTTT. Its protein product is CASSTRETDTQYF.